This T cell receptor (beta chain) emerged from a study of T cell responses to AZD1222 COVID-19 vaccine. Clones were read by immunoSEQ multiplex PCR, and TCRdb kept only the in-frame ones, dropping some. The repertoire holds about 130,000 clones, with roughly 90% as singletons. This clonotype was obtained from an adult in good health. Sequenced here: peripheral blood, sampled on day 0 of AZD1222 vaccination.

This CDR3 reads CASQPTSGRGDEQFF. The CDR3 nucleotides read TGCGCCAGCCAGCCGACTAGCGGGAGAGGCGATGAGCAGTTCTTC. This chain uses TRBV4-1 with TRBJ2-1; TRBD2 matches 12 bases. V lost 8 bases and J lost 8; bases outside the gene matches: 10. In germline, CDR1 is MGHRA, CDR2 YSYEKL. This CDR3 spans 15 amino acids.